These 10 T cell receptor beta chains were sequenced from one sample in a study of breast tumors, draining lymph nodes, adjacent tissues. Samples came from axillary lymph nodes draining the breast cancer. From the multiplex PCR reads, TCRdb called clonotypes with MiXCR, one entry per CDR3 protein. The sample yields around 140,000 distinct CDR3 sequences, about 22% seen once. Material for sequencing was axillary lymph node tissue. Every receptor here comes from a female donor with breast cancer. Some clones in this sample may be carry-over from other donors' samples.

Points on this clonotype: Given a much more abundant clone one base away, this may be a read error. Because the CDR3 is missing its conserved closing phenylalanine or tryptophan, this is likely a read error. The V and J genes are TRBV20-1 and TRBJ1-5; possible D gene TRBD1, 5 bases. Trimming cost V 3 bases and J 0 bases, with 18 bases left between them. The CDR3 is 17 residues long. Germline V gene lookup returns CDR1 DFQATT and CDR2 SNEGSKA (reference sequence). CDR3 in DNA: TGCAGTGCTAGCATCGGGGGGGTTGACAATAGCAATCAGCCCCAGCATTCT. This sequence encodes CSASIGGVDNSNQPQHS.

This clonotype was picked up many times. This chain uses TRBV20-1 with TRBJ2-5, with D perhaps TRBD1 (6 bases). The CDR3 has 17 amino acids. V lost 0 bases, J lost 4 bases, and 21 bases lay in between. Germline V gene lookup returns CDR1 DFQATT and CDR2 SNEGSKA (reference sequence). DNA for the CDR3: TGCAGTGCTAGAGATATGACAGGCGTCAGGTTCGGAGAGACCCAGTACTTC. Amino acid sequence: CSARDMTGVRFGETQYF.

The table lists this clonotype with many counts. In nucleotides, the CDR3 is TGCAGTGCTTGGGACAGGCGTACTAGCACAGATACGCAGTATTTT. It codes for CSAWDRRTSTDTQYF. The chain uses TRBV20-1 and TRBJ2-3; 8 bases align to TRBD1. The CDR3 length is 15 residues. With 5 bases clipped from V and 0 bases from J, the junction kept 7 bases outside the gene matches. CDR1 is DFQATT, CDR2 SNEGSKA, per germline (reference sequence).

On this clonotype itself: A read error may be the cause here, since a much bigger clone is one base away. J is TRBJ2-7 and V is TRBV2, with D uncertain. The ends were cut back, 7 bases at V and 2 bases at J, with 9 bases in the middle. Germline-derived CDR1 and CDR2 are SNHLY and FYNNEI. This CDR3 has 12 amino acids. For the CDR3, the DNA is TGTGCCAGCAAGACTGCCCCCTACGAGCAGTACTTC. The encoded protein is CASKTAPYEQYF.

As to this clonotype: This may stem from a read error, because a much larger clone lies one nucleotide away. The CDR3 does not close with the conserved phenylalanine or tryptophan, likely indicating a read error. The chain carries TRBV30 and TRBJ2-3; D is undetermined. The ends were cut back, 3 bases at V and 0 bases at J, with 7 bases in the middle. CDR3 size: 13 residues. Germline lookup yields CDR1 GTSNPN and CDR2 SVGIG (reference sequence). CDR3 sequence (DNA): TGTGCCTGGAGGGCGTCTAGCACAGATACGCAGTATTCT. The encoded protein is CAWRASSTDTQYS.

In this sample, this clonotype turned up many times. J is TRBJ1-2 and V is TRBV7-2; D may be TRBD1 (5 bases). Deletions cut 1 base from V and 8 bases from J, with 20 bases between. The CDR3 is 16 amino acids. Germline loops: CDR1 SGHTA, CDR2 FQGNSA. CDR3 coding DNA: TGTGCCAGCAGCTTAGGGGGCGACAGTCCTATAGGGGGCTACACCTTC. Its translation is CASSLGGDSPIGGYTF.

This clonotype was recorded many times. The chain links TRBV12-3 or TRBV12-4 to TRBJ1-2; no firm D call. The CDR3 has 13 residues. Trimming took 0 bases from V and 4 from J, leaving 6 bases between them. The CDR3 region is CASSLAEVYGYTF. The CDR3 DNA reads TGTGCCAGCAGTTTAGCGGAGGTCTATGGCTACACCTTC.

Note on this clonotype: This may come from a read error, since a much larger clone is one base off. J is TRBJ2-1 and V is TRBV5-1, with TRBD2 matching 10 bases. The CDR3 totals 16 residues. With V trimmed by 0 bases and J by 6 bases, 6 bases remained unmatched. Per germline, CDR1 SGHRS and CDR2 YFSETQ. CDR3 in amino acids: CASSLVGSSGGNEQFF. The CDR3 DNA reads TGCGCCAGCAGCTTGGTAGGCTCTAGCGGGGGCAATGAGCAGTTCTTC. Looking up the rest from reference TRBV5-1 and TRBJ2-1 gives the full variable domain: KAGVTQTPRYLIKTRGQQVTLSCSPISGHRSVSWYQQTPGQGLQFLFEYFSETQRNKGNFPGRFSGRQFSNSRSEMNVSTLELGDSALYLCASSLVGSSGGNEQFFGPGTRLTVL.

This clonotype was seen at least ten times. The chain has TRBV20-1 and TRBJ2-7; TRBD2 matches 14 bases. The CDR3 spans 15 residues. Germline CDR1 reads DFQATT; CDR2 reads SNEGSKA (reference sequence). Trimming removed 5 bases from V and 4 bases from J; junction bases left unmatched: 7. The CDR3 protein is CSAEGTSGRSYEQYF. In DNA, the CDR3 is TGCAGTGCTGAAGGGACTAGCGGGAGAAGTTACGAGCAGTACTTC.

This clonotype has ten or more counts. V gene TRBV19 combines with J gene TRBJ1-5; D gene uncertain. Germline V lookup: CDR1 LNHDA, CDR2 SQIVND (reference sequence). The CDR3 sequence is 14 residues long. V lost 5 bases and J 2 bases, leaving 10 bases between the germline ends. The CDR3 DNA reads TGTGCCAGTAGTGAGGGAAGGGGCAATCAGCCCCAGCATTTT. Translated, it gives CASSEGRGNQPQHF.